These T cell receptor beta chains were read from a single sample in a study of T cells in Graves' hyperthyroidism and ophthalmopathy. TCRdb independently ran MiXCR on the multiplex PCR reads; one entry per CDR3 protein. The repertoire includes under 800,000 distinct CDR3 sequences, 11% to 15% of them detected once, and 10% sits in the top ten. Sample: blood. Receptors originate from a woman aged 18-30 years with Graves' hyperthyroidism. Both conserved end residues are part of each CDR3. The D gene is left open where the match is weak. Clone size appears in some rows only: once, few, many, or a class for an expanded clone.

CASALIGGSSYNEQFF	TGTGCCAGCGCCCTCATCGGGGGTAGCTCCTACAATGAGCAGTTCTTC	many	TRBV2	-	TRBJ2-1
CATRLAGAGELFF	TGTGCCACCCGGTTAGCGGGCGCCGGGGAGCTGTTTTTT	few	TRBV15	TRBD2	TRBJ2-2
CASSHRDYEQYF	TGTGCCAGCAGCCACAGGGACTACGAGCAGTACTTC	-	TRBV2	-	TRBJ2-7
CASSLLADLSANTGELFF	TGTGCCAGCAGTTTACTAGCGGACTTGAGCGCGAACACCGGGGAGCTGTTTTTT	many	TRBV28	TRBD2	TRBJ2-2
CASSEELAAWGYGYTF	TGTGCCAGCAGTGAAGAACTGGCGGCTTGGGGTTATGGCTACACCTTC	many	TRBV6-1	-	TRBJ1-2
CASSTGGLNEKLFF	TGTGCCAGCAGCACAGGGGGCCTCAATGAAAAACTGTTTTTT	few	TRBV16	TRBD1	TRBJ1-4
CASSLEPGTGELFF	TGTGCCAGCAGCTTAGAGCCCGGGACCGGGGAGCTGTTTTTT	many	TRBV11-2	-	TRBJ2-2
CASSQGTENTEAFF	TGTGCCAGCAGCCAAGGGACAGAGAACACTGAAGCTTTCTTT	many	TRBV3-1	-	TRBJ1-1
CASQTAGERLFF	TGTGCCAGCCAGACAGCCGGGGAACGGCTGTTTTTT	few	TRBV19	-	TRBJ2-2
CASSRTGDRVGYTF	TGTGCCAGCAGCCGCACAGGGGACCGGGTTGGCTACACCTTC	many	TRBV3-1	TRBD1	TRBJ1-2
CASSPSRVYSYEQYF	TGTGCCAGCAGCCCGAGCCGGGTCTACTCCTACGAGCAGTACTTC	many	TRBV7-8	-	TRBJ2-7
CASSPRVGWNEQFF	TGTGCCAGCAGCCCCAGGGTGGGCTGGAATGAGCAGTTCTTC	many	TRBV7-2	-	TRBJ2-1
CASSLMSETQYF	TGTGCCAGCAGCTTGATGTCGGAGACCCAGTACTTC	-	TRBV7-2	-	TRBJ2-5
CASSGWTSGKDEQFF	TGTGCCAGCAGCGGATGGACTAGCGGGAAAGATGAGCAGTTCTTC	many	TRBV9	TRBD2	TRBJ2-1
CASSQARGRSLHF	TGCGCCAGCAGCCAAGCCCGAGGGCGTTCCCTCCACTTT	few	TRBV4-3	-	TRBJ1-6
CAWSTTGLAGGALWEQYF	TGTGCCTGGAGCACCACGGGACTAGCGGGAGGCGCGCTTTGGGAGCAGTACTTC	many	TRBV30	TRBD2	TRBJ2-7
CASSQTAQTDRYEQYF	TGCGCCAGCAGCCAAACGGCCCAGACTGACCGCTACGAGCAGTACTTC	-	TRBV4-1	-	TRBJ2-7
CASSRGSPGHQFF	TGTGCCAGCAGCCGAGGAAGTCCGGGACACCAATTTTTT	-	TRBV7-2	-	TRBJ1-3
CASSPSPRTDTQYF	TGTGCCAGCAGCCCCAGCCCCCGCACAGATACGCAGTATTTT	-	TRBV2	-	TRBJ2-3
CASSLGQRGPSGEQYF	TGTGCCAGCAGCTTAGGACAGCGAGGACCTTCGGGGGAGCAGTACTTC	many	TRBV7-9	-	TRBJ2-7
CASSLREGGGQPQHF	TGTGCCAGCAGTTTACGAGAGGGGGGGGGTCAGCCCCAGCATTTT	-	TRBV27	-	TRBJ1-5
CASSLAGFYYEQYF	TGTGCCAGCAGCTTAGCAGGCTTCTACTACGAGCAGTACTTC	many	TRBV7-8	-	TRBJ2-7
CASSPGTGGDTGELFF	TGTGCCAGCAGCCCTGGGACAGGGGGGGACACCGGGGAGCTGTTTTTT	-	TRBV11-2	TRBD1	TRBJ2-2
CSARREGVGEQYF	TGCAGTGCTCGCCGGGAAGGCGTCGGGGAGCAGTACTTC	many	TRBV20-1	-	TRBJ2-7
CASSLARTSGSTDTQYF	TGTGCCAGCAGCTTGGCACGGACTAGCGGTAGCACAGATACGCAGTATTTT	few	TRBV5-4	TRBD2	TRBJ2-3
CASSSRNTGQGKNIQYF	TGTGCCAGCAGTTCAAGGAACACGGGACAGGGGAAAAACATTCAGTACTTC	-	TRBV6-5	TRBD1	TRBJ2-4
CASRWDREYEQYF	TGTGCCAGCCGATGGGACAGGGAGTACGAGCAGTACTTC	many	TRBV2	TRBD1	TRBJ2-7
CASSQPAGDRGNEQFF	TGCGCCAGCAGCCAACCTGCTGGGGACAGGGGTAATGAGCAGTTCTTC	many	TRBV4-1	TRBD1	TRBJ2-1
CASSFGQPQHF	TGTGCCAGCAGTTTCGGTCAGCCCCAGCATTTT	many	TRBV28	-	TRBJ1-5
CASHPDRGAYEQYF	TGTGCCAGTCACCCCGACAGGGGAGCCTACGAGCAGTACTTC	few	TRBV7-8	TRBD1	TRBJ2-7
CASSYLHRTDFSGANVLTF	TGTGCCAGCAGTTATCTCCATCGGACAGACTTCTCTGGGGCCAACGTCCTGACTTTC	once	TRBV6-5	-	TRBJ2-6
CASSYSNRMTDTQYF	TGTGCCAGCAGTTACTCGAATCGGATGACAGATACGCAGTATTTT	many	TRBV6-6	-	TRBJ2-3
CAWSVVGGHNQPQHF	TGTGCCTGGAGTGTCGTGGGGGGGCACAATCAGCCCCAGCATTTT	many	TRBV30	-	TRBJ1-5
CASSLPEGSETQYF	TGTGCCAGCTCACTCCCAGAGGGTTCCGAGACCCAGTACTTC	many	TRBV18	-	TRBJ2-5
CASTPGAGAGDIQYF	TGTGCCAGCACCCCCGGGGCGGGGGCGGGAGACATTCAGTACTTC	many	TRBV7-2	-	TRBJ2-4
CASSYPTYSLGDRRTYEQYF	TGTGCCAGCAGTTATCCCACCTACTCCCTTGGGGACAGGAGAACCTACGAGCAGTACTTC	many	TRBV6-2/TRBV6-3	TRBD1	TRBJ2-7